One and the same sample provided the 6 T cell receptor beta chains below, sequenced in a study of OX40 agonist ivuxolimab in advanced cancers. Assay used: immunoSEQ multiplex PCR; TCRdb lists only in-frame clones, some missing. The table shows some 80,000 clones, with around 93% occurring only once. The sequencing used CD4+ or CD8+ T cells sorted from blood, collected in a trial of the OX40 agonist ivuxolimab. The receptors come from an adult with an advanced solid tumor such as melanoma, head and neck, liver or kidney cancer.

This clone was picked up one time. This chain joins TRBV6-5 and TRBJ2-7; 8 bases are shared with TRBD1. CDR3 length: 12 amino acids. From germline, CDR1 is MNHEY and CDR2 SVGAGI. V lost 6 bases, J lost 3 bases, and 1 base stayed unmatched. The CDR3: CASSGQGYEQYF. The CDR3 DNA reads as TGTGCCAGCAGCGGACAGGGCTACGAGCAGTACTTC.

The chain is built from TRBV4-1 and TRBJ1-1; D unclear. CDR1 is MGHRA, CDR2 YSYEKL, per germline. V was shortened by 4 bases and J by 2 bases, with 5 bases between the two germline ends. The CDR3 runs to 12 residues. DNA of the CDR3: TGCGCCAGCAGCCGGGATAACACTGAAGCTTTCTTT. Translation: CASSRDNTEAFF.

This chain links TRBV27 with TRBJ2-3; tentative D call: TRBD1 (6 bases). Trimming stripped 4 bases from V and 3 bases from J, with 17 bases between. The CDR3 is 16 amino acids. Germline loops: CDR1 MNHEY, CDR2 SMNVEV (reference sequence). The CDR3 coding sequence is TGTGCCAGCAGTTATGTCAGGGCGAGGGGGACAGATACGCAGTATTTT. Its protein is CASSYVRARGTDTQYF.

This rearrangement joins TRBV21-1 to TRBJ2-2; the listed D gene, TRBD2, was not tested against the DNA. TRBV21-1 is labeled a pseudogene. The CDR3 sequence is 16 residues long. The CDR3 region is CASRPYFTPNTGELFF. The CDR3 DNA reads TGTGCCAGCAGACCCTATTTTACCCCGAACACCGGGGAGCTGTTTTTT.

The rearrangement links TRBV7-9 to TRBJ2-1, with TRBD2 matching 11 bases. Germline loops: CDR1 SEHNR, CDR2 FQNEAQ (reference sequence). The V and J ends lost 5 bases and 0 bases, in that order; junction bases with no gene match: 3. This CDR3 has 16 residues. In nucleotides, the CDR3 is TGTGCCAGCAGCGGGACTAGCGGACACTCCTACAATGAGCAGTTCTTC. It translates to CASSGTSGHSYNEQFF.

The chain carries TRBV14 and TRBJ1-3; D gene unclear. The CDR3 consists of 17 residues. Looked up from germline, CDR1 is SGHDN and CDR2 is FVKESK. V was pared by 0 bases and J by 2 bases, with 14 bases between. The CDR3 DNA is TGTGCCAGCAGCCAAGAAGCCCCCCAGAGGCCTGGAAACACCATATATTTT. This encodes CASSQEAPQRPGNTIYF.